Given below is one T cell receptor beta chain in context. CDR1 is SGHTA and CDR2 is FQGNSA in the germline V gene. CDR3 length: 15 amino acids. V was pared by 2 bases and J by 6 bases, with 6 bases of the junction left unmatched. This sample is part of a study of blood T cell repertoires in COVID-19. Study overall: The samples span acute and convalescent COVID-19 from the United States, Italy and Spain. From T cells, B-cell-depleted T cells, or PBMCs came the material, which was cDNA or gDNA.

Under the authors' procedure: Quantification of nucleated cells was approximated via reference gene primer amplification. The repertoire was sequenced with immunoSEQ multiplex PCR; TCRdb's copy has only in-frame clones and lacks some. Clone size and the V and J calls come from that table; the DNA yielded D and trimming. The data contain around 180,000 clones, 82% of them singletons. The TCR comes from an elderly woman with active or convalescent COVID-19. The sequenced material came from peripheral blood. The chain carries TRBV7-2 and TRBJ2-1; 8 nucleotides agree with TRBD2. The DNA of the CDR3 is TGTGCCAGCAGCTTAAGCACTAGCGGACCCAATGAGCAGTTCTTC. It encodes CASSLSTSGPNEQFF.